Following are 14 T cell receptor beta chains from one sample sequenced in a study of cytotoxic CD8 clonotypes in ibrutinib-treated CLL. TCRdb's copy holds only in-frame clones and misses some; the assay was immunoSEQ multiplex PCR. The sample yields roughly 70,000 clones, more than 75% seen once. The sequenced sample was PBMCs, obtained at disease progression, from a patient treated with ibrutinib. These receptors all come from a human donor with chronic lymphocytic leukemia.

This clone came up a few times. The chain is built from TRBV5-5 and TRBJ1-1; D uncertain. Trimming removed 0 bases at V and 7 bases at J, with 10 bases between. CDR1 and CDR2 (germline): SGHKS, YYEKEE (reference sequence). CDR3 length equals 13 residues. This chain's CDR3 is CASSLEALREAFF. The CDR3 DNA sequence: TGTGCCAGCAGCTTGGAAGCGCTACGTGAAGCTTTCTTT. The full variable domain, in which reference TRBV5-5 and TRBJ1-1 provide the parts outside the CDR3, is DAGVTQSPTHLIKTRGQQVTLRCSPISGHKSVSWYQQVLGQGPQFIFQYYEKEERGRGNFPDRFSARQFPNYSSELNVNALLLGDSALYLCASSLEALREAFFGQGTRLTVV.

The chain uses TRBV2 and TRBJ2-5; a weak D match, TRBD1 (5 bases). This CDR3 region has 14 residues. Trimming stripped 5 bases from V and 5 bases from J, with 15 bases between. Looked up from germline, CDR1 is SNHLY and CDR2 is FYNNEI. The CDR3 spells CASSNVGLRETQYF. The CDR3 DNA is TGTGCCAGCAGTAACGTGGGGCTACGGGAGACCCAGTACTTC.

This chain joins TRBV9 and TRBJ2-5; 9 bases map to TRBD2. Germline V lookup: CDR1 SGDLS, CDR2 YYNGEE. The CDR3 is 14 amino acids. V lost 0 bases, J lost 5 bases, and 2 bases stayed unmatched. This CDR3 reads CASSVGGGDETQYF. In nucleotides, the CDR3 is TGTGCCAGCAGCGTAGGCGGGGGGGACGAGACCCAGTACTTC.

This clone has only a few counts. The chain recombines TRBV5-1 with TRBJ1-1; D remains unclear. Germline-derived CDR1 and CDR2 are SGHRS and YFSETQ. This CDR3 region has 11 residues. V was pared by 5 bases and J by 8 bases, with 10 bases between. The CDR3 sequence: CASSNPTEAFF. The CDR3 DNA sequence: TGCGCCAGCAGTAACCCCACGGAAGCTTTCTTT.

This chain links TRBV27 with TRBJ1-2, with TRBD1 identical over 8 bases. Germline-derived CDR1 and CDR2 are MNHEY and SMNVEV (reference sequence). The CDR3 is 13 amino acids. The V gene end was trimmed by 7 bases and the J gene end by 5 bases; junction bases not matched to a gene: 6. CDR3 amino acids: CASKYTGGYGYTF. The CDR3 DNA follows: TGTGCCAGCAAATATACAGGGGGTTATGGCTACACCTTC.

This clone was picked up a small number of times. One end of the junction does not line up with germline, which may come from a read error. J is TRBJ2-5 and V is TRBV5-6; TRBD1 might be the D (5 bases). CDR1 SGHDT and CDR2 YYEEEE come from the germline V gene. The CDR3 has 12 amino acids. The CDR3 sequence: CASSLRAQGLHF. CDR3 bases: TGTGCCAGCAGCTTGAGGGCCCAGGGTTTGCACTTC.

This chain connects TRBV11-2 to TRBJ2-4; TRBD1 is a possible D gene (5 bases). The V gene's germline CDR1 is SGHAT and CDR2 FQNNGV. The CDR3 is made up of 14 amino acids. The V and J ends lost 5 bases and 0 bases respectively, with 8 bases between them. The CDR3 nucleotides read TGTGCCAGCAGCCCCAGGGTAGCCAAAAACATTCAGTACTTC. Translating gives CASSPRVAKNIQYF.

The chain carries TRBV5-1 and TRBJ2-5; D remains unclear. The germline V and J ends were trimmed by 4 bases and 1 base, with 14 bases remaining between them. CDR3 length: 15 amino acids. Germline CDR1 and CDR2: SGHRS and YFSETQ. The CDR3: CASSPYIHIQETQYF. The DNA for the CDR3 is TGCGCCAGCAGCCCCTATATCCATATCCAAGAGACCCAGTACTTC.

The sample holds a few counts of this clone. The V gene is TRBV6-5, the J gene TRBJ1-5, with a weak D call TRBD1 (6 bases). Germline-derived CDR1 and CDR2 are MNHEY and SVGAGI. Trimming shortened V by 5 bases and J by 6 bases, and 14 bases separated the two germline ends. This CDR3 has 14 residues. The CDR3 region has the DNA TGTGCCAGCAGTGCCCGAGGGGGGGCTCAGCCCCAGCATTTT. It translates to CASSARGGAQPQHF.

This chain's CDR3 is CASSIDPLSNQPQHF. The CDR3 DNA sequence: TGTGCCAGTAGTATAGATCCGCTTAGCAATCAGCCCCAGCATTTT. This chain links TRBV19 with TRBJ1-5; D gene uncertain. The V and J ends lost 0 bases and 0 bases respectively, with 6 bases between them. Germline lookup yields CDR1 LNHDA and CDR2 SQIVND (reference sequence). The CDR3 length is 15 residues.

The table lists this clone with a few counts. The chain has TRBV7-2 and TRBJ2-7; 13 positions match TRBD2. The CDR3 totals 14 residues. V dropped 4 bases and J dropped 4; count of bases not matched to a gene: 1. CDR1 is SGHTA and CDR2 is FQGNSA in the germline V gene. The CDR3 loop reads CASSSTSGRYEQYF. CDR3 sequence (DNA): TGTGCCAGCAGCTCGACTAGCGGGAGGTACGAGCAGTACTTC. Based on the CDR3 plus reference TRBV7-2 and TRBJ2-7, the full variable domain is GAGVSQSPSNKVTEKGKDVELRCDPISGHTALYWYRQSLGQGLEFLIYFQGNSAPDKSGLPSDRFSAERTGGSVSTLTIQRTQQEDSAVYLCASSSTSGRYEQYFGPGTRLTVT.

The chain joins TRBV27 to TRBJ1-1; tentatively, D is TRBD1 (5 bases). V shed 6 bases and J shed 3 bases, with 14 bases lying between them. Germline assignment: CDR1 MNHEY and CDR2 SMNVEV (reference sequence). The CDR3 sequence is 14 residues long. The CDR3 reads CASRPGGRDTEAFF. For the CDR3, the DNA is TGTGCCAGCAGGCCCGGGGGTCGGGACACTGAAGCTTTCTTT.

The chain is built from TRBV2 and TRBJ2-1; 8 nucleotides match TRBD1. This CDR3 comprises 15 residues. Per the germline V gene, CDR1 is SNHLY and CDR2 is FYNNEI. The ends lost 1 base at V and 7 bases at J; junction bases unmatched: 6. CDR3 sequence: CASSEGQGAYNEQFF. CDR3 nucleotide sequence: TGTGCCAGCAGTGAAGGGCAGGGGGCTTATAATGAGCAGTTCTTC.

This clone has just a few counts. The CDR3 DNA reads as TGTGCCAGCAGCTCCCTTAGTGATCCCTACTATGGCTACACCTTC. It translates to CASSSLSDPYYGYTF. V usage is TRBV7-8 and J usage is TRBJ1-2; D ambiguous. Trimming pared 4 bases from V and 3 bases from J, leaving 15 bases between. The CDR3 contains 15 residues. In germline, CDR1 is SGHVS, CDR2 FQNEAQ.